This T cell receptor (beta chain) is drawn from a study of OX40 agonist ivuxolimab in advanced cancers. Looking at the study overall: Patients enrolled in dose escalation were diagnosed with hepatocellular carcinoma, melanoma, renal cell or head and neck cancer.

Some clones are missing from TCRdb's copy, which holds only in-frame ones; the method was immunoSEQ multiplex PCR. The sample has some 18,000 clones, 90% seen once. Trimming left V 5 bases short and J 0 bases short, with 14 bases between. The CDR3 has 15 amino acids. CDR1 is LNHDA, CDR2 SQIVND, per germline (reference sequence). Notes on this clone: Its antigen is unknown.

Study observations and caveats: Nonresponders included some who also had low normalized T-cell clonal expansion.

The chain couples TRBV19 to TRBJ2-7, with D possibly matching TRBD1 (6 bases). The source was CD4+ or CD8+ T cells sorted from blood, collected in a trial of the OX40 agonist ivuxolimab. The TCR originated in an adult with an advanced solid tumor such as melanoma, head and neck, liver or kidney cancer. The CDR3 here is CASSSRQDYSYEQYF. CDR3 in DNA: TGTGCCAGTAGTTCCCGACAGGATTACTCCTACGAGCAGTACTTC.